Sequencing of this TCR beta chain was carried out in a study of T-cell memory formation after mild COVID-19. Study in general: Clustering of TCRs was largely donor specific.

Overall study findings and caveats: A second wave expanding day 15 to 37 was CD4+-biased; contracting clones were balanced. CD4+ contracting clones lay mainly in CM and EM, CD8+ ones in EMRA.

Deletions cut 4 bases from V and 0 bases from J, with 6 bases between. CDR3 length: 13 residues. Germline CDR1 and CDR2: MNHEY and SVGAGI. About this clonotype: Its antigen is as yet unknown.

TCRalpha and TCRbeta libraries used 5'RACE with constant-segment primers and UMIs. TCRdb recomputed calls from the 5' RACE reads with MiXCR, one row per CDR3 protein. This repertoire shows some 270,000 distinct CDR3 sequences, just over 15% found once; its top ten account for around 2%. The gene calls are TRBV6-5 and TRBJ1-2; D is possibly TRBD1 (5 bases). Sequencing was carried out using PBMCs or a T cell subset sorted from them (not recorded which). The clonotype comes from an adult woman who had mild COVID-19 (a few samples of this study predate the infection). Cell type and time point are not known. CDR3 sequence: CASSSGSNYGYTF. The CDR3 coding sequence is TGTGCCAGCAGTTCAGGGTCTAACTATGGCTACACCTTC.